This T cell receptor beta chain was recovered during a study of quantifying T cell responses using KT2 cells. Study as a whole: TCR alpha and beta constant-region primers primed reverse transcription of RNA.

KT2, a clone with a known TCR, was spiked into unfractionated PBMC. The germline V and J ends were trimmed by 1 base and 7 bases, with 8 bases remaining between them. This CDR3 contains 12 residues. Germline loops: CDR1 SGHVS, CDR2 FQNEAQ. Each cDNA got a UMI-containing oligo ligated at its 3' end. First-round PCR used about 4 cycles and beta primers RC1.1 and RC1.2 covering TRBC1 and TRBC2. TCRdb reanalysed the UMI-ligation and nested PCR reads using MiXCR and keeps one entry per CDR3 protein. Among around 35,000 distinct CDR3 sequences listed, 10% were seen once. The source material was PBMCs spiked with cells of the T cell clone KT2. This receptor was taken from a human donor. The J gene is TRBJ2-7, the V gene TRBV7-8; no definite D call. The DNA of the CDR3 is TGTGCCAGCAGCTTAGGCTTCGAGGAGCAGTACTTC. Amino acid sequence: CASSLGFEEQYF.